These T cell receptor beta chains were read from a single sample in a study of cytomegalovirus exposure and HLA in healthy donors. Only in-frame clones appear in the TCRdb table, and some are missing; sequencing was by immunoSEQ multiplex PCR. The table records under 200,000 clones, approximately 80% of them present only once. What was sequenced was PBMCs. All receptors derive from a woman aged 18-35 years in good health and CMV-seronegative. CDR3s include the opening cysteine and the closing phenylalanine or tryptophan. The D gene is left open where the match is weak. Size is stated for part of the rows, as once, few or many counts, or as a class when the clone is expanded.

j_call | d_call | clone_size | v_call | cdr3_aa | cdr3_nt
TRBJ1-4 | TRBD1 | . | TRBV18 | CASSQDRGSEKLFF | TGTGCCAGCTCACAGGACAGGGGATCTGAAAAACTGTTTTTT
TRBJ2-3 | TRBD2 | . | TRBV7-2 | CASSPIGGGPTDTQYF | TGTGCCAGCAGCCCGATCGGGGGAGGGCCCACAGATACGCAGTATTTT
TRBJ2-3 | TRBD2 | . | TRBV28 | CASSLLLAGGADTQYF | TGTGCCAGCAGTTTACTCCTAGCGGGAGGTGCAGATACGCAGTATTTT
TRBJ2-3 | . | . | TRBV4-1 | CASSQDGAGGTVTDTQYF | TGCGCCAGCAGCCAAGATGGAGCTGGCGGGACCGTCACAGATACGCAGTATTTT
TRBJ2-5 | . | . | TRBV7-2 | CASSLGPGLLLETQYF | TGTGCCAGCAGCTTAGGACCGGGACTCTTGCTGGAGACCCAGTACTTC
TRBJ2-3 | . | . | TRBV5-6 | CASSLATRSVSTDTQYF | TGTGCCAGCAGCTTGGCGACGCGGTCCGTCAGCACAGATACGCAGTATTTT
TRBJ2-1 | TRBD2 | . | TRBV4-2 | CASSQTDIAGTYNEQFF | TGTGCCAGCAGCCAGACCGACATAGCGGGAACCTACAATGAGCAGTTCTTC
TRBJ1-1 | . | . | TRBV19 | CASSLYPSGTEAFF | TGTGCCAGTAGTCTGTACCCCTCGGGCACTGAAGCTTTCTTT
TRBJ1-5 | TRBD1 | . | TRBV27 | CASSQRTGHQPQHF | TGTGCCAGCAGTCAACGGACAGGGCACCAGCCCCAGCATTTT
TRBJ2-3 | TRBD2 | few | TRBV2 | CASRTSGTDTQYF | TGTGCCAGCAGGACTAGCGGCACAGATACGCAGTATTTT
TRBJ2-3 | . | few | TRBV11-2 | CASSLWDFPDTQYF | TGTGCCAGCAGCCTTTGGGACTTCCCTGATACGCAGTATTTT
TRBJ2-7 | . | . | TRBV7-2 | CASSKQGLRIDEQYF | TGTGCCAGCAGCAAACAGGGCTTGAGGATCGACGAGCAGTACTTC
TRBJ1-2 | . | . | TRBV13 | CASSLGADIYGYTF | TGTGCCAGCAGCTTAGGGGCGGACATCTATGGCTACACCTTC
TRBJ2-7 | . | . | TRBV28 | CASSSTVASSYEQYF | TGTGCCAGCAGCTCGACAGTAGCAAGCTCCTACGAGCAGTACTTC
TRBJ1-3 | TRBD1 | . | TRBV5-4 | CASSVDRVGNTIYF | TGTGCCAGCAGCGTGGACAGGGTTGGAAACACCATATATTTT
TRBJ2-1 | TRBD2 | . | TRBV2 | CASSESGSPYEQFF | TGTGCCAGCAGTGAAAGCGGGAGTCCTTATGAGCAGTTCTTC
TRBJ2-1 | TRBD1 | . | TRBV30 | CAWSSGQGAAEQFF | TGTGCCTGGAGTTCCGGACAGGGGGCGGCTGAGCAGTTCTTC
TRBJ2-7 | TRBD2 | . | TRBV14 | CASSQAGTGTSGRTYEQYF | TGTGCCAGCAGCCAAGCAGGGACGGGGACTAGCGGGAGGACCTACGAGCAGTACTTC
TRBJ1-2 | . | . | TRBV7-2 | CASSFRGARGYTF | TGTGCCAGCAGCTTTCGGGGGGCCCGGGGCTACACCTTC
TRBJ2-1 | TRBD2 | . | TRBV9 | CASSVRTSGGSSYNEQFF | TGTGCCAGCAGCGTAAGGACTAGCGGGGGGAGCTCCTACAATGAGCAGTTCTTC
TRBJ2-1 | . | few | TRBV10-3 | CAISGLERSPDNEQFF | TGTGCCATCAGTGGTCTGGAGCGGAGCCCGGACAATGAGCAGTTCTTC
TRBJ2-1 | TRBD2 | . | TRBV7-2 | CASSDGLAAYNEQFF | TGTGCCAGCAGCGATGGACTAGCCGCCTACAATGAGCAGTTCTTC
TRBJ1-3 | . | few | TRBV7-2 | CASSSSGFSGNTIYF | TGTGCCAGCAGCTCCAGCGGGTTTTCTGGAAACACCATATATTTT
TRBJ1-1 | . | few | TRBV6-6 | CASTNIGVGAFF | TGTGCCAGCACTAACATAGGGGTTGGAGCTTTCTTT
TRBJ1-1 | TRBD1 | . | TRBV7-9 | CSSSYPQGAAPEAFF | TGTTCCAGCAGCTACCCCCAGGGGGCTGCGCCTGAAGCTTTCTTT
TRBJ1-1 | TRBD1 | . | TRBV19 | CASSTGQGHTEAFF | TGTGCCAGTAGTACGGGACAGGGACACACTGAAGCTTTCTTT